The 2 T cell receptor beta chains reported below all come from one sample, sequenced in a study of T cells in Graves' hyperthyroidism and ophthalmopathy. What was amplified from RNA transcripts were TCR beta CDR3 regions. During a first-round RT-PCR of the TCR CDR3, the HTBI primer set was used. TCRdb re-called the multiplex PCR reads with MiXCR, one entry per CDR3 protein. The top ten clones hold 2.5% to 4% of a sample with about 600,000 distinct CDR3 sequences, roughly 16% of them seen once. Material: blood. The receptors originated from a woman in her thirties or forties with Graves' ophthalmopathy.

This clonotype has more than one count but fewer than ten. The rearrangement uses TRBV24-1 and TRBJ2-5, with D possibly being TRBD1 (6 bases). From germline, CDR1 is KGHDR and CDR2 SFDVKD. V was clipped by 3 bases and J by 2 bases, with 12 bases between them. The CDR3 loop spans 15 amino acids. CDR3 amino acids: CATSDHRGSQETQYF. The CDR3 bases are TGTGCCACCAGTGATCATAGGGGGTCACAAGAGACCCAGTACTTC.

This clonotype was seen only a few times. This sequence may be a read error, since a much larger clone differs from it by one base. The CDR3 sequence is CASLYTIQGTQYF. The CDR3 DNA reads as TGTGCCTCCTTGTACACGATTCAAGGGACCCAGTACTTC. This rearrangement joins TRBV2 to TRBJ2-5; no definite D call. Germline CDR1 SNHLY, CDR2 FYNNEI. The CDR3 has 13 amino acids.